Sequencing of this T cell receptor beta chain was carried out in a study of tumor and adjacent non-tumor tissue in lung cancer. Study overall: Samples averaged around 4.2 million productive TCRbeta reads each.

Comments on this clonotype: What it binds is not known. At one end, the junction sequence differs from germline, possibly due to a read error.

This sample's RNA came from whole unsorted tissue. The normal lung tissue was taken more than 3 cm from the tumor edge. Donors were chemotherapy-naive, newly diagnosed lung cancer surgical patients in China, August–late 2014. Three rounds of nested PCR, following a modified ARM-PCR protocol, produced the TCRbeta library. TCRdb re-called the multiplex PCR reads with MiXCR, one entry per CDR3 protein. Of roughly 67,000 distinct CDR3 sequences listed, more than 75% are singletons. Study-wide findings and caveats: Normal lung showed higher cumulative top 100 clone frequency than tumor.

The CDR3 has 13 amino acids. From germline, CDR1 is MNHNS and CDR2 SASEGT. V and J are TRBV6-1 and TRBJ1-1; 7 bases line up with TRBD1. Input material: distant non-tumor lung tissue. This TCR came from a man aged 55 to 70 with non-small cell lung cancer. This CDR3 is CASRGVSKTEAFF. CDR3 nucleotides: TGCGCCAGCAGGGGGGTGTCGAAGACTGAAGCTTTCTTT.